What follows are 17 T cell receptor beta chains derived from one specimen sequenced in a study of blood T cell repertoires in COVID-19. Only in-frame clones appear in the TCRdb table, and some are missing; sequencing was by immunoSEQ multiplex PCR. The sample lists about 160,000 clones; approximately 91% were seen once. The material sequenced was peripheral blood. The receptors shown here come from a man aged 50-59 years with acute or convalescent COVID-19.

The chain has TRBV10-3 and TRBJ1-5; D unresolved. Trimming took 3 bases from V and 3 from J, leaving 9 bases between them. The CDR3 extends over 14 amino acids. Germline assignment: CDR1 ENHRY and CDR2 SYGVKD. CDR3 loop: CAISEDTINQPQHF. DNA of the CDR3: TGTGCCATCAGTGAAGACACCATCAATCAGCCCCAGCATTTT.

This clone was detected only once. V and J are TRBV29-1 and TRBJ2-1; 8 bases agree with TRBD1. With V trimmed by 4 bases and J by 7 bases, 9 bases remained unmatched. The germline V gene has CDR1 SQVTM and CDR2 ANQGSEA. The CDR3 has 14 amino acids. The CDR3 bases are TGCAGCGTTGGAGAAGGGACAGGACGGAATGAGCAGTTCTTC. It translates to CSVGEGTGRNEQFF.

This chain links TRBV11-1 with TRBJ1-1; TRBD1 might be the D (6 bases). The CDR3 runs 13 residues. The V end was cut by 1 base, the J end by 8 bases, with 11 bases between. CDR1 is SGHAT, CDR2 FQDESV, per germline (reference sequence). The CDR3 protein is CASSLETGREAFF. The CDR3 DNA is TGTGCCAGCAGCTTAGAAACAGGGCGAGAAGCTTTCTTT.

CDR3 sequence: CASSPREGASSYEQYF. CDR3 nucleotides: TGTGCCAGTAGTCCCAGGGAGGGCGCGAGCTCCTACGAGCAGTACTTC. This chain uses TRBV19 with TRBJ2-7, with 7 bases identical to TRBD2. The V and J ends lost 5 bases and 0 bases, in that order; junction bases with no gene match: 10. Germline loops: CDR1 LNHDA, CDR2 SQIVND (reference sequence). The CDR3 has 16 amino acids.

This clone was detected a few times. The chain is built from TRBV4-1 and TRBJ2-7, with no clear D. V lost 1 base and J 4 bases, leaving 14 bases between the germline ends. Germline lookup yields CDR1 MGHRA and CDR2 YSYEKL. This CDR3 is 15 amino acids long. The CDR3 loop reads CASSQAVSSSYEQYF. In nucleotides, the CDR3 is TGCGCCAGCAGCCAAGCGGTTAGCAGTAGTTACGAGCAGTACTTC.

V gene TRBV3-1 (or the pseudogene TRBV3-2) combines with J gene TRBJ1-4; D remains unclear. CDR1 is LGHDT, CDR2 YNNKEL, per germline (reference sequence). Between the trimmed V and J ends, which lost 0 bases and 8 bases, there was a span of 10 bases. The CDR3 is 14 residues long. This CDR3 is CASSQDLRGEKLFF. The CDR3 DNA reads as TGTGCCAGCAGCCAAGATTTGAGAGGCGAAAAACTGTTTTTT.

The rearrangement joins TRBV5-5 to TRBJ2-5; the D gene is possibly TRBD1 (5 bases). The CDR3 runs to 14 residues. V lost 1 base, J lost 2 bases, and 9 bases lay in between. Germline V lookup: CDR1 SGHKS, CDR2 YYEKEE (reference sequence). CDR3: CASSLKGLQETQYF. CDR3 nucleotides: TGTGCCAGCAGCTTGAAGGGGCTACAAGAGACCCAGTACTTC.

CDR3 amino acids: CASSLRTGFGYTF. DNA for the CDR3: TGTGCCAGCAGTTTAAGGACAGGGTTTGGCTACACCTTC. The rearrangement uses TRBV27 and TRBJ1-2, with 8 bases matching TRBD1. This CDR3 contains 13 residues. The V gene end was trimmed by 2 bases and the J gene end by 7 bases; junction bases not matched to a gene: 3. The V gene's germline CDR1 is MNHEY and CDR2 SMNVEV (reference sequence).

The gene calls are TRBV5-1 and TRBJ2-5; perhaps TRBD2 as D (5 bases). The germline gives CDR1 SGHRS, CDR2 YFSETQ. The CDR3 sequence is 17 residues long. V shed 0 bases and J shed 1 base, with 16 bases lying between them. This chain's CDR3 is CASSLGPQAGSQETQYF. The CDR3 DNA follows: TGCGCCAGCAGCTTGGGCCCCCAGGCTGGGAGCCAAGAGACCCAGTACTTC.

The CDR3 bases are TGTGCCAGCAGTTACTCCGGGACTTTTAGCTACGAGCAGTACTTC. Protein product: CASSYSGTFSYEQYF. The chain joins TRBV27 to TRBJ2-7, with a possible D match to TRBD2 (6 bases). The V gene's germline CDR1 is MNHEY and CDR2 SMNVEV (reference sequence). The CDR3 spans 15 residues. V shed 4 bases and J shed 3 bases, with 16 bases lying between them.

The chain has TRBV5-1 and TRBJ1-2, with 7 bases aligning to TRBD1. Trimming cost V 3 bases and J 0 bases; bases outside gene matches: 5. Germline V lookup: CDR1 SGHRS, CDR2 YFSETQ. The CDR3 consists of 15 residues. CDR3 DNA: TGCGCCAGCAGCTGGGGGGACAGATCTAACTATGGCTACACCTTC. The encoded protein is CASSWGDRSNYGYTF.

The CDR3 is CATSEPLQGFTGELFF. In DNA, the CDR3 is TGTGCCACCAGTGAGCCTCTTCAGGGGTTCACCGGGGAGCTGTTTTTT. V and J are TRBV24-1 and TRBJ2-2, with D possibly TRBD1 on 6 matching bases. Per germline, CDR1 KGHDR and CDR2 SFDVKD. V was clipped by 4 bases and J by 4 bases, with 15 bases between them. This CDR3 spans 16 amino acids.

V and J are TRBV10-1 and TRBJ2-1; perhaps TRBD1 as D (5 bases). CDR3 length: 14 amino acids. The germline CDR1 and CDR2 sequences are WNHNN and SYGVQD (reference sequence). Trimming left V 6 bases short and J 5 bases short, with 14 bases between. CDR3 protein: CASRKGRAHNEQFF. CDR3 coding DNA: TGCGCCAGCAGGAAAGGCAGGGCGCACAATGAGCAGTTCTTC.

This clone was recorded only once. The gene calls are TRBV10-3 and TRBJ2-6; tentatively, D is TRBD2 (6 bases). Trimming removed 3 bases from V and 1 base from J, with 16 bases in between. Per the germline V gene, CDR1 is ENHRY and CDR2 is SYGVKD. The CDR3 sequence is 18 residues long. CDR3: CAISETEGLLSGANVLTF. CDR3 in DNA: TGTGCCATCAGTGAAACCGAGGGACTCCTATCTGGGGCCAACGTCCTGACTTTC.

There are a few counts of this clone. The chain links TRBV10-3 to TRBJ1-1, with a tentative D call TRBD1 (5 bases). This CDR3 comprises 16 residues. The germline V and J ends were trimmed by 6 bases and 0 bases, with 17 bases remaining between them. Germline CDR1 ENHRY, CDR2 SYGVKD. CDR3 region: CAISRPGRQMNTEAFF. In nucleotides, the CDR3 is TGTGCCATCAGCCGTCCCGGACGACAGATGAACACTGAAGCTTTCTTT.

The J gene is TRBJ2-7, the V gene TRBV28, with 7 bases matching TRBD2. V was clipped by 2 bases and J by 3 bases; unmatched bases: 7. The CDR3 is 15 amino acids. CDR1 is MDHEN, CDR2 SYDVKM, per germline. CDR3 in amino acids: CASSLPSGILYEQYF. CDR3 bases: TGTGCCAGCAGTTTACCTAGCGGAATACTCTACGAGCAGTACTTC.

The V gene is TRBV5-8, the J gene TRBJ1-1, with D hard to call. The CDR3 consists of 16 residues. Trimming removed 4 bases at V and 1 base at J, with 17 bases between. The germline CDR1 and CDR2 sequences are SGHTS and YDEGEE. The CDR3 here is CASSPARGGWNTEAFF. In nucleotides, the CDR3 is TGTGCCAGCAGCCCGGCCAGAGGAGGTTGGAACACTGAAGCTTTCTTT.